The 13 T cell receptor beta chains presented below share a single source sample, sequenced in a study of spatial heterogeneity in lung cancer. General study findings and limits: For expanded intratumoral alpha and beta TCRs, counts tracked tumor mutation counts.

Antigens for these TCRs are unknown. TCRdb itself ran the 5' RACE reads through MiXCR, one entry per CDR3 protein. The sample contains about 9,800 distinct CDR3 sequences, under 6.5% of which appear only once. Indicated time point: sample taken at primary tumor resection. The starting material was lung tumor tissue, obtained at surgery. Every receptor here comes from a male donor with early-stage non-small cell lung cancer.

There are many counts of this clonotype. Because the library targeted alpha chains, this beta chain is an off-target read whose size means little. The chain couples TRBV13 to TRBJ1-2; no definite D call. The V gene's germline CDR1 is PRHDT and CDR2 FYEKMQ (reference sequence). The CDR3 spans 15 residues. V was shortened by 4 bases and J by 7 bases, with 19 bases between the two germline ends. CDR3 nucleotide sequence: TGTGCCAGCAGCTCCTCTGAGGAGGGTTCGCTTGGCTACACCTTC. Encoded protein: CASSSSEEGSLGYTF.

By share, this clonotype ranks as medium-sized. This beta chain is a stray sequence in a library constructed for alpha chains; its clone size is not meaningful. The V and J genes are TRBV28 and TRBJ2-3; TRBD1 agrees at 8 bases. The length of the CDR3 is 15 residues. The germline CDR1 and CDR2 sequences are MDHEN and SYDVKM. V lost 1 base to trimming and J lost 1 base; unmatched junction nucleotides: 1. CDR3 nucleotides: TGTGCCAGCAGTTTATCGACAGGGGGCACAGATACGCAGTATTTT. This gives the protein CASSLSTGGTDTQYF. Supplemented by reference TRBV28 and TRBJ2-3, the full variable domain reads DVKVTQSSRYLVKRTGEKVFLECVQDMDHENMFWYRQDPGLGLRLIYFSYDVKMKEKGDIPEGYSVSREKKERFSLILESASTNQTSMYLCASSLSTGGTDTQYFGPGTRLTVL.

This clonotype was observed at least ten times. As an off-target read in a library built for alpha chains, this beta chain has a frequency of little significance. The gene calls are TRBV4-1 and TRBJ1-2; no definite D call. The germline V gene encodes CDR1 MGHRA and CDR2 YSYEKL. V was trimmed by 0 bases and J by 6 bases, leaving 11 bases between them. The CDR3 has 14 amino acids. In DNA, the CDR3 is TGCGCCAGCAGCCAAGATGGGTGGGAGGATGGCTACACCTTC. This sequence encodes CASSQDGWEDGYTF.

This clonotype was counted ten times or more. Since it is a stray read in a library aimed at alpha chains, this beta chain has a size that is not meaningful. The genes are TRBV27 and TRBJ1-1, with D unresolved. The CDR3 runs 13 residues. V lost 2 bases to trimming and J lost 1 base, with 5 bases between them. Germline V gives CDR1 MNHEY, CDR2 SMNVEV (reference sequence). CDR3 sequence (DNA): TGTGCCAGCAGTTTAGTCGGGAACACTGAAGCTTTCTTT. It translates to CASSLVGNTEAFF.

There are many counts of this clonotype. This beta chain is a stray read from a library made for alpha chains; its abundance is not meaningful. V gene TRBV27 combines with J gene TRBJ2-1; D is undetermined. The V and J ends lost 3 bases and 1 base respectively, with 4 bases between them. Germline-derived CDR1 and CDR2 are MNHEY and SMNVEV (reference sequence). This CDR3 is 13 amino acids long. Written as DNA, the CDR3 is TGTGCCAGCAGTTTTTCTTCCTACAATGAGCAGTTCTTC. Protein: CASSFSSYNEQFF.

This clonotype was seen repeatedly, ten times or more. This beta chain represents an off-target read in a library built for alpha chains; its size is of limited meaning. V gene TRBV5-1 combines with J gene TRBJ2-5, with 7 bases lining up with TRBD1. From germline, CDR1 is SGHRS and CDR2 YFSETQ. J gave up 0 bases and V 1 base, and 3 bases lay outside the gene matches. CDR3 length: 15 residues. The CDR3 sequence is CASSLRQGHQETQYF. The DNA for the CDR3 is TGCGCCAGCAGCTTGCGACAGGGCCACCAAGAGACCCAGTACTTC.

In this sample, this clonotype is large. This beta chain appears as a stray read in a library generated for alpha chains; its size is not informative. The chain joins TRBV12-5 to TRBJ2-5; 8 nucleotides line up with TRBD1. CDR3 length: 15 amino acids. J lost 4 bases, V lost 2 bases, and 6 bases had no gene match. CDR1 LGHNT and CDR2 FRNRAP come from the germline V gene. CDR3 DNA sequence: TGTGCTAGTGGTTTGCGCTCAGGGGGCGCAGAGACCCAGTACTTC. Translated: CASGLRSGGAETQYF.

This clonotype is categorized as large. Found in a library prepared for alpha chains, this beta chain is an off-target read, and its abundance has little meaning. The chain employs TRBV5-1 and TRBJ1-1, with 11 nucleotides matching TRBD1. The CDR3 extends over 15 amino acids. CDR1 and CDR2 (germline): SGHRS, YFSETQ. The ends lost 8 bases at V and 4 bases at J; junction bases unmatched: 10. The CDR3 coding sequence is TGCGCCAGTAAGCGGGACAGGGGGTCGGGCACTGAAGCTTTCTTT. Its translation is CASKRDRGSGTEAFF.

The sample holds many counts of this clonotype. The size of this beta chain means little, since it is a stray read in a library made for alpha chains. The J gene is TRBJ1-4, the V gene TRBV7-6; D unclear. Trimming pared 3 bases from V and 0 bases from J, leaving 5 bases between. The CDR3 runs to 14 residues. Germline assignment: CDR1 SGHVS and CDR2 FNYEAQ. CDR3 DNA: TGTGCCAGCAGCTTTGTGTCAACTAATGAAAAACTGTTTTTT. It yields the protein CASSFVSTNEKLFF. Looking up the rest from reference TRBV7-6 and TRBJ1-4 gives the full variable domain: GAGVSQSPRYKVTKRGQDVALRCDPISGHVSLYWYRQALGQGPEFLTYFNYEAQQDKSGLPNDRFSAERPEGSISTLTIQRTEQRDSAMYRCASSFVSTNEKLFFGSGTQLSVL.

This clonotype has at least ten counts. This beta chain was picked up by a library intended for alpha chains and is off target, so its count carries little meaning. The chain employs TRBV24-1 and TRBJ2-7; a weak D match, TRBD2 (5 bases). V was trimmed by 7 bases and J by 2 bases, leaving 14 bases between them. CDR3 size: 14 residues. CDR1 KGHDR and CDR2 SFDVKD come from the germline V gene. CDR3 amino acids: CATSQDEGTYEQYF. CDR3 sequence (DNA): TGTGCCACCAGCCAAGACGAGGGAACCTACGAGCAGTACTTC.

In this sample, this clonotype turned up many times. For a library built for alpha chains, this beta chain is a stray read; little rests on its size. V and J are TRBV6-5 and TRBJ2-2, with 7 nucleotides matching TRBD1. Germline V gene data show CDR1 as MNHEY and CDR2 as SVGAGI. The CDR3 totals 16 residues. The junction had 10 bases not matched to a gene; V was cut back by 2 bases and J by 7 bases. CDR3 amino acids: CASSYEQGIRGGELFF. CDR3 coding DNA: TGTGCCAGCAGTTACGAACAGGGGATCAGGGGCGGGGAGCTGTTTTTT.

This clonotype was counted many times. For a library built for alpha chains, this beta chain is a stray read; little rests on its size. DNA for the CDR3: TGTGCCAGCTCACCCACTCCCCCGGGGAACACTGAAGCTTTCTTT. This gives the protein CASSPTPPGNTEAFF. The V and J genes are TRBV18 and TRBJ1-1; no clear D gene. In germline, CDR1 is KGHSH, CDR2 LQKENI. This CDR3 is 15 amino acids long. Between the trimmed V and J ends, which lost 3 bases and 1 base, there was a span of 12 bases.

This clonotype was detected many times. As an off-target read in a library built for alpha chains, this beta chain has a frequency of little significance. The chain uses TRBV28 and TRBJ2-2, with D possibly being TRBD2 (5 bases). Germline-derived CDR1 and CDR2 are MDHEN and SYDVKM. CDR3 length equals 15 residues. Trimming stripped 5 bases from V and 0 bases from J, with 10 bases between. The CDR3 nucleotides read TGTGCCAGCAGTACTAGGGAAGCGAACACCGGGGAGCTGTTTTTT. Its translation is CASSTREANTGELFF.